This note documents a single TCR beta chain sequence. This clone was recorded only once. There is no known antigen for this receptor. Base qualities were left out, and no much larger clone turns up one base away. Taken from cysteine to phenylalanine, the CDR3 has 14 residues. Of all the DNA, just the CDR3 is kept, 42 bases in frame from base 1. V is pared back by 4 bases and J by 0 bases, with 7 bases lying between the germline termini. According to the germline V gene (reference sequence), CDR1 reads SGHAT and CDR2 reads FQDESV. The sample originates from a study of blood T cell repertoires in COVID-19 (dated by TCRdb to 2020 to 2022). Regarding the research as a whole: Collaborator samples came from the United States, Italy and Spain and covered acute and convalescent phases of COVID-19. Samples were obtained from the ongoing ImmuneRACE study (first 160 participants) and from 1,200 or so subjects provided by 6 global collaborators. Sample metadata almost always included a de-identified subject ID, COVID-19 status, age in years and sex. Where available, HLA class I and class II types were obtained from metadata supplied by the sample provider rather than from assay-based typing. Deeply sampled blood TCRbeta repertoires from subjects exposed to, actively infected with, or recovered from COVID-19 were included in the dataset. The prospective study material was composed of cDNA or gDNA derived from T cells, B-cell-depleted T cells, or PBMCs. The repertoires were released in a freely available public database meant as a resource for research on the immune response to SARS-CoV-2.

Participants in the prospective study were enrolled through a virtual design, were aged about 18 to 90 years, and lived in roughly 24 United States geographic areas. To assign participants to cohorts, the prospective study relied on clinical history that participants themselves reported in a screening survey and a study questionnaire. Recovered participants in ImmuneRACE Cohort 3 were defined by two consecutive negative NP/OP PCR tests, clearance by a healthcare professional, or resolution of symptoms. In the prospective study, whole blood, serum and a nasopharyngeal or oropharyngeal swab were collected from each participant by mobile phlebotomists. Prospective study participants could optionally give additional blood draws and questionnaires over an approximately 2-month period. Before DNA extraction, blood samples from the prospective study were shipped at room temperature or frozen. TCRbeta CDR3 regions were amplified from genomic DNA by means of the immunoSEQ Assay, a bias-controlled multiplex PCR. As for the original processing: Within the assay, amplification of reference gene primers was used to estimate how many nucleated cells each sample contained. To quantify the absolute abundance of each unique TCRbeta CDR3 rearrangement, sequence reads were collapsed and filtered. For each sample, productive Simpson clonality was calculated by taking the square root of Simpson's diversity index across productive rearrangements. TCRdb obtained this table from immuneACCESS and retained in-frame rearrangements with V and J assigned. These tables miss some clones; where compared with another copy, unresolved V genes account for less than half of the shortfall, and the remainder is unexplained. V and J calls and clone size come straight from that table; D and trimming were deduced from the DNA. Counted in this sample were fewer than 200,000 clones; 88% of them appeared once. The top ten constitute roughly 9% of the sample.

What the authors observed across the whole study: How much clinical and demographic metadata was included differed by source and by participant, and the metadata was provided uncurated.

Material: PBMCs or T cells enriched from blood (not recorded which). The V and J genes are TRBV11-1 and TRBJ2-4; a weak D assignment points to TRBD1 (5 bases agree). The receptor comes from a woman aged 18 to 35 who had recovered from COVID-19. This receptor has the CDR3 CASSSTVAKNIQYF. The DNA sequence is TGTGCCAGCAGCTCGACAGTAGCCAAAAACATTCAGTACTTC.